The 21 T cell receptor beta chains below come from one sample, sequenced in a study of breast tumors, draining lymph nodes, adjacent tissues. Each CDR3 protein gets one entry after TCRdb re-called the multiplex PCR reads with MiXCR. Found here are 250,000 or so distinct CDR3 sequences, 30% to 35% of them singletons; the top ten hold around 1.1%. Breast cancer patients provided tissue from their axillary draining lymph nodes. What was sequenced was axillary lymph node tissue. Receptors originate from a female donor with breast cancer. Some clones in this sample may be carry-over from other donors' samples.

The chain links TRBV5-4 to TRBJ2-7, with TRBD2 identical over 11 bases. V was pared by 0 bases and J by 3 bases, with 5 bases of the junction left unmatched. The CDR3 extends over 16 amino acids. CDR1 SGHNT and CDR2 YYREEE come from the germline V gene (reference sequence). Written as DNA, the CDR3 is TGTGCCAGCAGCTTGGGGGGACTAGCGGAAAACTACGAGCAGTACTTC. Translated, it gives CASSLGGLAENYEQYF. The complete variable domain, with remaining parts taken from reference TRBV5-4 and TRBJ2-7, reads ETGVTQSPTHLIKTRGQQVTLRCSSQSGHNTVSWYQQALGQGPQFIFQYYREEENGRGNFPPRFSGLQFPNYSSELNVNALELDDSALYLCASSLGGLAENYEQYFGPGTRLTVT.

This clonotype occurred many times. The CDR3 DNA sequence: TGTGCCAGCAGCAGGGGGGGGGGAAACACCATATATTTT. This gives the protein CASSRGGGNTIYF. The chain links TRBV6-6 to TRBJ1-3, with 7 nucleotides matching TRBD1. This CDR3 has 13 residues. From germline, CDR1 is MNHNY and CDR2 SVGAGI (reference sequence). J lost 4 bases, V lost 6 bases, and 3 bases had no gene match.

This clonotype was counted ten times or more. J is TRBJ2-2 and V is TRBV20-1, with TRBD1 identical over 7 bases. The V segment lost 4 bases and the J segment 4 bases; nucleotides outside the gene matches: 6. The CDR3 covers 14 residues. Germline V lookup: CDR1 DFQATT, CDR2 SNEGSKA (reference sequence). For the CDR3, the DNA is TGCAGTGCTAAGACAGGGATTGGCACCGGGGAGCTGTTTTTT. The encoded protein is CSAKTGIGTGELFF.

A few counts support this clonotype. The rearrangement uses TRBV12-3 or TRBV12-4 and TRBJ2-1, with a weak D call TRBD2 (6 bases). The CDR3 loop spans 20 amino acids. Trimming pared 3 bases from V and 0 bases from J, leaving 24 bases between. CDR3: CASSLSGLPTSPSSYNEQFF. The CDR3 DNA sequence: TGTGCCAGCAGTTTGTCGGGGTTGCCGACTAGTCCAAGCTCCTACAATGAGCAGTTCTTC.

The table lists this clonotype with a few counts. The rearrangement joins TRBV18 to TRBJ1-6, with D uncertain. V was clipped by 1 base and J by 0 bases, with 16 bases between them. CDR1 is KGHSH and CDR2 is LQKENI in the germline V gene. The CDR3 is 19 residues long. CDR3: CASSPLAGSSSSYNSPLHF. CDR3 bases: TGTGCCAGCTCACCACTAGCTGGATCATCCAGCTCCTATAATTCACCCCTCCACTTT.

With respect to this clonotype: Here the CDR3 omits its conserved ending phenylalanine or tryptophan, so a read error is the likely source. The limits of the CDR3 on the DNA are not certain, so only TCRdb's listed CDR3 is given. The rearrangement joins TRBV20-1 to TRBJ2-7. Germline V gene lookup returns CDR1 DFQATT and CDR2 SNEGSKA (reference sequence). The CDR3 has 14 residues if both end residues are counted. This chain's CDR3 is CSARGIIRVSERYL.

This clonotype was seen many times. The CDR3 reads CASSKVSGEDGYTF. The DNA for the CDR3 is TGTGCCAGTAGTAAGGTCTCCGGGGAGGATGGCTACACCTTC. The chain couples TRBV19 to TRBJ1-2; D gene unclear. V was shortened by 4 bases and J by 6 bases, with 15 bases between the two germline ends. CDR1 is LNHDA and CDR2 is SQIVND in the germline V gene (reference sequence). The CDR3 has 14 residues.

This clonotype was picked up a small number of times. The rearrangement joins TRBV6-5 to TRBJ2-7; 14 bases agree with TRBD2. V lost 5 bases and J lost 4; bases outside the gene matches: 10. Germline CDR1 reads MNHEY; CDR2 reads SVGAGI. CDR3 length: 17 residues. The CDR3 loop is CASSTTGTSGSMYEQYF. The CDR3 nucleotides are TGTGCCAGCAGTACAACCGGGACTAGCGGGAGTATGTACGAGCAGTACTTC.

This clonotype was detected ten times or more. The rearrangement joins TRBV2 to TRBJ2-7; tentative D call: TRBD2 (6 bases). CDR1 and CDR2 (germline): SNHLY, FYNNEI. Trimming shortened V by 4 bases and J by 7 bases, and 14 bases separated the two germline ends. The CDR3 covers 13 residues. CDR3 nucleotide sequence: TGTGCCAGCAGTGTTGAGCGGGTCCGGGAGCAGTACTTC. Amino acids: CASSVERVREQYF.

The chain recombines TRBV7-2 with TRBJ2-3; D may be TRBD2 (5 bases). The CDR3 contains 13 residues. Germline CDR1 is SGHTA and CDR2 is FQGNSA. Between the trimmed V and J ends, which lost 5 bases and 5 bases, there was a span of 11 bases. The DNA of the CDR3 is TGTGCCAGCAGCAAGACTAATGGAGATACGCAGTATTTT. It codes for CASSKTNGDTQYF.

For this clonotype: Possible read error: a much larger clone is one base away. J is TRBJ2-7 and V is TRBV11-3, with 11 positions matching TRBD2. This CDR3 has 20 amino acids. V dropped 1 base and J dropped 0; count of bases not matched to a gene: 14. CDR1 is SGHNT and CDR2 is YENEEA in the germline V gene. The CDR3 coding sequence is TGTGCCAGCAGCTTAGTCGCGCAGGCGATGACTAGCGGGACCTCCTACGAGCAGTACTTC. Protein: CASSLVAQAMTSGTSYEQYF.

This clonotype was observed a few times. The gene calls are TRBV28 and TRBJ2-7, with TRBD1 as a possible D gene (6 bases). Germline V gene sequence: CDR1 MDHEN, CDR2 SYDVKM. The length of the CDR3 is 14 residues. Trimming took off 4 bases at V and 6 bases at J, with 16 bases between the two ends. The CDR3 sequence: CASSWGRGWGEQYF. Here the CDR3 DNA reads TGTGCCAGCAGTTGGGGCAGGGGCTGGGGCGAGCAGTACTTC.

This clonotype was recorded at least ten times. The V and J genes are TRBV5-1 and TRBJ2-7, with 7 bases matching TRBD1. With V trimmed by 1 base and J by 12 bases, 10 bases remained unmatched. The CDR3 runs 13 residues. Germline values: CDR1 SGHRS, CDR2 YFSETQ. The CDR3 DNA sequence: TGCGCCAGCAGCTTGTCGGCTCAGGGGGAGACGTACTTC. This sequence encodes CASSLSAQGETYF.

This clonotype has at least ten counts. J is TRBJ2-1 and V is TRBV24-1; no clear D gene. Trimming cost V 9 bases and J 7 bases, with 9 bases left between them. This CDR3 is 11 amino acids long. Germline V lookup: CDR1 KGHDR, CDR2 SFDVKD. DNA for the CDR3: TGTGCCACCGAAGAATGGAATGAGCAGTTCTTC. It is translated as CATEEWNEQFF.

In regard to this clonotype: Relative to the germline gene, one junction end is altered; a read error may explain this. The rearrangement links TRBV30 to TRBJ2-5, with 9 bases lining up with TRBD1. Per germline, CDR1 GTSNPN and CDR2 SVGIG (reference sequence). The CDR3 runs 12 residues. In DNA, the CDR3 is TGTGCCTGGATGACAGGGGGGGAGACCCAGCACTTC. Residues: CAWMTGGETQHF.

This clonotype occurred many times. This CDR3 reads CSAWTSGIDEQFF. CDR3 coding DNA: TGCAGTGCGTGGACTAGCGGGATCGATGAGCAGTTCTTC. V gene TRBV20-1 combines with J gene TRBJ2-1, with 12 bases fitting TRBD2. V was clipped by 6 bases and J by 8 bases; unmatched bases: 5. There are 13 residues in the CDR3. In germline, CDR1 is DFQATT, CDR2 SNEGSKA (reference sequence).

The chain carries TRBV7-8 and TRBJ2-5, with 15 positions matching TRBD2. CDR1 and CDR2 (germline): SGHVS, FQNEAQ. The J segment lost 5 bases and the V segment lost 5 bases, leaving 12 bases of the junction unmatched. The length of the CDR3 is 18 residues. CDR3 residues: CASSERTSGRVVGETQYF. The CDR3 DNA sequence: TGTGCCAGCAGCGAACGGACTAGCGGGAGGGTAGTAGGCGAGACCCAGTACTTC.

This clonotype was found many times. J is TRBJ2-2 and V is TRBV12-5; weak D call: TRBD2 (6 bases). The germline V gene has CDR1 LGHNT and CDR2 FRNRAP. This CDR3 has 13 residues. Trimming took 7 bases from V and 5 from J, leaving 11 bases between them. The CDR3 is CASDGGGTGELFF. In DNA form, the CDR3 reads TGTGCTAGTGACGGAGGAGGGACCGGGGAGCTGTTTTTT.

This clonotype was counted ten times or more. This chain uses TRBV6-4 with TRBJ2-3; no reliable D call. This CDR3 contains 13 residues. Germline CDR1 and CDR2: MRHNA and SNTAGT. V lost 4 bases, J lost 2 bases, and 7 bases lay in between. CDR3 in DNA: TGTGCCAGCAGTGTTCGACTCACAGATACGCAGTATTTT. It yields the protein CASSVRLTDTQYF.

Concerning this clonotype itself: A read error is possible here, since a much larger clone lies one base away. The chain joins TRBV5-1 to TRBJ2-2; 9 nucleotides match TRBD1. CDR3 size: 13 residues. Germline-derived CDR1 and CDR2 are SGHRS and YFSETQ. The CDR3: CASGTGNTGDLFF. In DNA form, the CDR3 reads TGCGCCAGCGGGACAGGGAACACCGGGGACCTGTTTTTT.

This clonotype was recorded a few times. The chain uses TRBV3-1 and TRBJ2-1; TRBD2 matches at 7 bases. The germline V gene has CDR1 LGHDT and CDR2 YNNKEL (reference sequence). The V segment lost 3 bases and the J segment 5 bases; nucleotides outside the gene matches: 13. The CDR3 runs 17 residues. The CDR3 is CASSHTPGLHPNNEQFF. CDR3 in DNA: TGTGCCAGCAGCCATACGCCGGGACTACATCCCAACAATGAGCAGTTCTTC.